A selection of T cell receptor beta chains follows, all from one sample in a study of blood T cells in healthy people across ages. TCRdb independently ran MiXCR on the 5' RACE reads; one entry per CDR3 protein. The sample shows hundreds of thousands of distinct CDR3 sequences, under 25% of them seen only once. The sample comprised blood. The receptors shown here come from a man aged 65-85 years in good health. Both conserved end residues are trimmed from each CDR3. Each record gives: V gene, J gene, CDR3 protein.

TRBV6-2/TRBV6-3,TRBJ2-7,ASKGTGKAYEQY
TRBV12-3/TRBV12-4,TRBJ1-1,ASSFGLNRGHEWATEAF
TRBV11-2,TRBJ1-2,ASSSRTDRNYGYT
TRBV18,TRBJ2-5,ASSPRNEGETQY
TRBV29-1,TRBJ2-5,SIAPGETQY
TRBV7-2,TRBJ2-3,ASSLPGEDTQY
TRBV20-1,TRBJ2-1,SARDISHNEQF
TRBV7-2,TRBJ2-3,ASSFKAGLDTQY
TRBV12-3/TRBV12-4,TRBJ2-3,ASTTERADTQY
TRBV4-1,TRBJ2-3,ASSQLGQITDTQY
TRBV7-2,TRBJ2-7,ASSARDGNYEQY
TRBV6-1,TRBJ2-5,ASSEMRGTTQETQY
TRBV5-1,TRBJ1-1,ASSERGANTEAF
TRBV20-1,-,SASGVAGVTYNEQF
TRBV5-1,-,ASSLAGSGTHNEQF
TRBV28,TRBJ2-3,ASSPFRGSGSTDTQY
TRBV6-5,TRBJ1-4,ASSRRNEKLF
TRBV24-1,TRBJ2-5,ATSDRTGVETQY
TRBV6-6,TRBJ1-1,ASSRDRGETEAF
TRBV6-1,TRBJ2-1,ASSEASSLEGYNEQF
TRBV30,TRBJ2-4,TWSRTSGNIQY
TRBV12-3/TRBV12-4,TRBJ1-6,ASSGDSPLH
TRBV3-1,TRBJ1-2,ASSPLGTQGDYGYT
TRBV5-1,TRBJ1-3,ASSFGGPGAGNTIY
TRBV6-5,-,ASSYSGAGRARNEQF
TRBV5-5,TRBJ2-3,ASSPPTSGTDTQY
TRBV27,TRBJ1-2,ASGGPSNYGYT
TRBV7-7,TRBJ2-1,ASSSGTSGRGDEQF
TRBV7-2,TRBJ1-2,ASSGYDYGYT
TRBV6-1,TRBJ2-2,ASRSGGNTGELF
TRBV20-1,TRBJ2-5,SARWAQGYQETQY
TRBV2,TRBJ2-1,ASSERQQYNEQF
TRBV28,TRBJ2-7,ASSSSPGRATYEQY
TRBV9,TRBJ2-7,ASSVGTGGSYEQY
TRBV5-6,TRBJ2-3,ASSGRSGSLTDTQY
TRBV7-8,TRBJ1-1,ATSYMGVESAF
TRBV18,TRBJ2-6,ASSFPGTINVLT
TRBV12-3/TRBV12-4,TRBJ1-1,ASSPGAENTEAF
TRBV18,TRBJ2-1,ASSPPGGSNNEQF
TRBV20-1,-,SADGLAGIDEQY
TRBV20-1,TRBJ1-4,SARDGTGVLEKLF
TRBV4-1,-,ASSQDFTSYEQY
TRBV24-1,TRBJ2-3,ATSDFGQGDTQY